The rows below give T cell receptor beta chains drawn from one sample of a study of regulatory T cells in long-lasting Graves disease. TCRdb re-derived calls from the multiplex PCR reads in MiXCR, one entry per CDR3 protein. The sample carries about 360,000 distinct CDR3 sequences, roughly 17% recorded once. These data also formed part of another study, on T cells in Graves' hyperthyroidism and ophthalmopathy.

This sample comprised peripheral blood mononuclear cells (PBMCs), obtained at new diagnosis, from a patient treated with antithyroid drugs. These receptors came from a woman between 18 and 29 years old with Graves disease. Both conserved end residues are trimmed from each CDR3. D genes are given only for firm matches. Not all rows give a size; the values are once, few, many and, for expanded clones, a class.

>many|TRBV2|TRBD1|TRBJ1-2
ASKSDRASMNSYGYT
>NA|TRBV29-1|NA|TRBJ1-1
SVDIGFMNTEAF
>many|TRBV6-2/TRBV6-3|NA|TRBJ2-7
ASSYGSNEQY
>many|TRBV28|TRBD1|TRBJ2-7
ASRSGTGLHEQY
>many|TRBV20-1|TRBD1|TRBJ1-5
SARVSGGQGAGQPQH
>many|TRBV2|NA|TRBJ1-2
ASTPDRANYGYT
>many|TRBV12-5|NA|TRBJ2-5
ASGSTEAFETQY
>many|TRBV28|NA|TRBJ2-1
ASLGAGGSNEQF
>NA|TRBV7-6|NA|TRBJ1-2
ASSLWGGDGYT
>many|TRBV5-1|NA|TRBJ1-1
ASSPGPTNTEAF
>many|TRBV20-1|TRBD1|TRBJ1-4
SASSGTGGTNEKLF
>many|TRBV2|TRBD2|NA
ASSALAVEQF
>many|TRBV5-1|NA|TRBJ2-3
ASRIGGISTDTQY
>many|TRBV7-2|TRBD2|TRBJ2-3
ASSDTSGTDTQY
>few|TRBV24-1|NA|TRBJ2-2
ATSEAANTGELF
>NA|TRBV29-1|NA|TRBJ1-3
SAEYSDRRY
>few|TRBV28|NA|TRBJ1-3
ASSSHSTGNTIY